These 29 T cell receptor beta chains were sequenced from one sample in a study of CD8+CD57+ T cells in acquired aplastic anemia. Genomic DNA provided the template from which TCR beta VDJ and CDR3 profiles were obtained. TCRdb redid the calling of the reads with MiXCR, one entry per CDR3 protein. The sample has 250,000 to 300,000 distinct CDR3 sequences; 50% to 70% are singletons. Sample: sorted CD4+, CD8+, or CD8+CD57+ T cells (not recorded which) from PBMCs. The origin of the receptors is a human donor with severe aplastic anemia or a healthy control (not recorded which).

The gene calls are TRBV9 and TRBJ2-3; 12 bases line up with TRBD1. The CDR3 has 16 residues. V lost 4 bases, J lost 6 bases, and 9 bases stayed unmatched. Per the germline V gene, CDR1 is SGDLS and CDR2 is YYNGEE. The CDR3 DNA reads as TGTGCCAGCAGCTCCCCGGGACAGGGGGCGATGGATACGCAGTATTTT. Translated: CASSSPGQGAMDTQYF.

The rearrangement uses TRBV7-9 and TRBJ2-7; D is possibly TRBD1 (6 bases). Germline V gene lookup returns CDR1 SEHNR and CDR2 FQNEAQ (reference sequence). Trimming removed 6 bases at V and 4 bases at J, with 13 bases between. The CDR3 is made up of 13 amino acids. The CDR3 DNA is TGTGCCAGCAGTACAGGGCCCCCTTACGAGCAGTACTTC. Protein sequence: CASSTGPPYEQYF.

The table lists this clonotype with many counts. The genes are TRBV9 and TRBJ1-6; D remains unclear. V was cut by 0 bases and J by 0 bases, with 4 bases left in between. Looked up from germline, CDR1 is SGDLS and CDR2 is YYNGEE. This CDR3 has 15 residues. CDR3 region: CASSVASSYNSPLHF. CDR3 coding DNA: TGTGCCAGCAGCGTAGCAAGCTCCTATAATTCACCCCTCCACTTT.

The rearrangement uses TRBV5-4 and TRBJ1-2; D gene ambiguous. The length of the CDR3 is 14 residues. V dropped 4 bases and J dropped 6 bases, with 16 bases sitting between them. Germline CDR1 reads SGHNT; CDR2 reads YYREEE (reference sequence). CDR3 coding DNA: TGTGCCAGCAGCATCGTTCCGAATGGCGATGGCTACACCTTC. This sequence encodes CASSIVPNGDGYTF. Together with reference TRBV5-4 and TRBJ1-2, the CDR3 gives the full variable domain: ETGVTQSPTHLIKTRGQQVTLRCSSQSGHNTVSWYQQALGQGPQFIFQYYREEENGRGNFPPRFSGLQFPNYSSELNVNALELDDSALYLCASSIVPNGDGYTFGSGTRLTVV.

This clonotype came up a few times. The J gene is TRBJ2-7, the V gene TRBV27; D remains ambiguous. Looked up from germline, CDR1 is MNHEY and CDR2 is SMNVEV (reference sequence). The CDR3 totals 14 residues. Trimming stripped 5 bases from V and 3 bases from J, with 14 bases between. The CDR3 region has the DNA TGTGCCAGCAGTCCCCATTGGGAAAACTACGAGCAGTACTTC. Amino acid sequence: CASSPHWENYEQYF.

This clonotype was found many times. The chain links TRBV15 to TRBJ1-5; tentative D call: TRBD1 (5 bases). With 3 bases removed from V and 4 bases from J, the gap between germline ends came to 22 bases. The V gene's germline CDR1 is LNHNV and CDR2 YYDKDF (reference sequence). This CDR3 comprises 18 residues. CDR3 region: CATSSSTFGGRANQPQHF. The CDR3 nucleotides are TGTGCCACCAGCAGCTCCACCTTTGGGGGTAGGGCTAATCAGCCCCAGCATTTT.

This clonotype has ten or more counts. The chain is built from TRBV3-1 and TRBJ1-2, with a weak D call TRBD1 (5 bases). V lost 4 bases and J 0 bases, leaving 9 bases between the germline ends. Looked up from germline, CDR1 is LGHDT and CDR2 is YNNKEL (reference sequence). This CDR3 has 14 amino acids. The CDR3 DNA is TGTGCCAGCAGCCGACAGCGAGCTAACTATGGCTACACCTTC. This sequence encodes CASSRQRANYGYTF.

Remarks on this clonotype: The conserved closing phenylalanine or tryptophan is absent in this CDR3, likely reflecting a read error. No DNA is shown, since the ends of the CDR3 on it are uncertain; the CDR3 is the one TCRdb lists. The CDR3 sequence is CASSLRGGSSYNEQSS. This rearrangement joins TRBV5-1 to TRBJ2-1; the table's TRBD1 call for D was not verified on the DNA. Germline CDR1 is SGHRS and CDR2 is YFSETQ. The CDR3 length equals 16 residues, ends included.

About this clonotype: The junction shows a germline mismatch at one end, possibly a read error. V is TRBV5-1 and J is TRBJ2-1, with 7 bases aligning to TRBD1. Germline CDR1 reads SGHRS; CDR2 reads YFSETQ. This CDR3 region has 15 residues. The CDR3 reads CASSLVQGQNSEQSF. The DNA for the CDR3 is TGCGCCAGCAGCTTGGTACAGGGACAGAACAGTGAGCAGTCCTTC.

This clonotype was counted between two and nine times. The CDR3 sequence is CAISETGGRGSPLHF. The DNA of the CDR3 is TGTGCCATCAGTGAGACAGGGGGCCGCGGTTCACCCCTCCACTTT. The chain uses TRBV10-3 and TRBJ1-6, with TRBD1 identical over 9 bases. V was clipped by 2 bases and J by 9 bases; unmatched bases: 5. Looked up from germline, CDR1 is ENHRY and CDR2 is SYGVKD. The CDR3 extends over 15 amino acids.

The rearrangement links TRBV20-1 to TRBJ2-7; 9 bases align to TRBD1. The CDR3 contains 13 residues. CDR1 is DFQATT, CDR2 SNEGSKA, per germline (reference sequence). V gave up 5 bases and J gave up 5 bases; unmatched junction bases: 7. CDR3 DNA: TGCAGTGCTCGGACAGGGGTTTCGCACGAGCAGTACTTC. Protein product: CSARTGVSHEQYF.

V and J are TRBV2 and TRBJ1-1; TRBD1 is a possible D gene (6 bases). Per germline, CDR1 SNHLY and CDR2 FYNNEI. The CDR3 runs to 16 residues. Trimming removed 5 bases at V and 1 base at J, with 17 bases between. The CDR3 DNA reads as TGTGCCAGCAGTTCGGTCCGGGGGCTGGGGAACACTGAAGCTTTCTTT. Protein sequence: CASSSVRGLGNTEAFF. Filled out from reference TRBV2 and TRBJ1-1, the complete variable domain reads EPEVTQTPSHQVTQMGQEVILRCVPISNHLYFYWYRQILGQKVEFLVSFYNNEISEKSEIFDDQFSVERPDGSNFTLKIRSTKLEDSAMYFCASSSVRGLGNTEAFFGQGTRLTVV.

V gene TRBV7-2 combines with J gene TRBJ1-5, with TRBD1 identical over 8 bases. The trim removed 8 bases at V and 6 bases at J, leaving 12 bases unmatched. CDR1 is SGHTA, CDR2 FQGNSA, per germline. This CDR3 is built from 15 residues. In DNA form, the CDR3 reads TGTGCCAGCTCCTATCAGGGGGCGCAGGGTCAGCCCCAGCATTTT. This encodes CASSYQGAQGQPQHF.

The chain uses TRBV7-9 and TRBJ1-2; the match to TRBD1 covers 10 bases. V dropped 8 bases and J dropped 8; count of bases not matched to a gene: 14. The CDR3 totals 15 residues. The germline gives CDR1 SEHNR, CDR2 FQNEAQ (reference sequence). The CDR3 protein is CASQDSGQGGAGYTF. Written as DNA, the CDR3 is TGTGCCAGCCAAGACTCAGGACAGGGGGGAGCAGGCTACACCTTC.

The chain links TRBV7-9 to TRBJ2-1; 15 nucleotides agree with TRBD2. After removal of 4 bases from V and 5 bases from J, the junction contained 15 bases not matched to a gene. CDR1 is SEHNR, CDR2 FQNEAQ, per germline (reference sequence). The CDR3 has 20 residues. This chain's CDR3 is CASSYDLGLAGGQLNNEQFF. CDR3 DNA: TGTGCCAGCAGCTACGACCTGGGACTAGCGGGAGGCCAACTCAACAATGAGCAGTTCTTC.

This clonotype was detected many times. This rearrangement joins TRBV6-1 to TRBJ2-7; D gene ambiguous. The CDR3 totals 15 residues. Looked up from germline, CDR1 is MNHNS and CDR2 is SASEGT. Trimming left V 4 bases short and J 5 bases short, with 18 bases between. CDR3 in DNA: TGTGCCAGCAGTGGGCCTCTAGAACGAGGCGACGAGCAGTACTTC. This codes for CASSGPLERGDEQYF.

This clonotype occurred many times. This chain joins TRBV9 and TRBJ2-6; D unresolved. This CDR3 has 19 amino acids. The V end was cut by 3 bases, the J end by 2 bases, with 21 bases between. Per the germline V gene, CDR1 is SGDLS and CDR2 is YYNGEE. CDR3 DNA: TGTGCCAGCAGCGAGAGTTCAGTACCCCGAAGGGCTGGGGCCAACGTCCTGACTTTC. Amino acids: CASSESSVPRRAGANVLTF.

The chain uses TRBV2 and TRBJ2-1; D uncertain. The CDR3 runs 13 residues. Germline assignment: CDR1 SNHLY and CDR2 FYNNEI. V was cut by 4 bases and J by 12 bases, with 16 bases left in between. The CDR3 reads CASSVYQRDGQFF. In DNA form, the CDR3 reads TGTGCCAGCAGTGTCTACCAGCGCGATGGGCAGTTCTTC.

In its sample, this clonotype was seen many times. The chain is built from TRBV19 and TRBJ2-1, with 9 bases lining up with TRBD2. This CDR3 has 18 residues. Unmatched junction bases numbered 14, after V lost 5 bases and J lost 3 bases. Germline V gene lookup returns CDR1 LNHDA and CDR2 SQIVND (reference sequence). CDR3 sequence (DNA): TGTGCCAGTAGTGCGTCGATCGGGCTAGCGGGGATCTACAATGAGCAGTTCTTC. Translated: CASSASIGLAGIYNEQFF.

This clonotype was seen only once. The chain couples TRBV29-1 to TRBJ2-3; TRBD1 aligns across 9 bases. The CDR3 is 15 amino acids. V lost 0 bases and J lost 7; bases outside the gene matches: 8. Germline assignment: CDR1 SQVTM and CDR2 ANQGSEA. CDR3 in amino acids: CSVEDQGTGWNTQYF. CDR3 coding DNA: TGCAGCGTTGAAGACCAGGGGACAGGGTGGAATACGCAGTATTTT.

CDR3 nucleotides: TGCAGTGCTCCCGATCCGGCCTATGGCTACACCTTC. Protein product: CSAPDPAYGYTF. The chain has TRBV20-1 and TRBJ1-2, with D unresolved. Trimming stripped 5 bases from V and 4 bases from J, with 11 bases between. Germline V gene sequence: CDR1 DFQATT, CDR2 SNEGSKA (reference sequence). This CDR3 comprises 12 residues.

The V and J genes are TRBV2 and TRBJ2-7; D perhaps matches TRBD1 (6 bases). Germline loops: CDR1 SNHLY, CDR2 FYNNEI. Trimming pared 8 bases from V and 0 bases from J, leaving 14 bases between. This CDR3 is 14 amino acids long. The CDR3 sequence: CASDEGVYSYEQYF. As DNA, the CDR3 is TGTGCCAGCGATGAGGGGGTCTACTCCTACGAGCAGTACTTC.

This sequence joins TRBV24-1 and TRBJ1-5, with 7 bases aligning to TRBD1. This CDR3 region has 14 residues. Germline V gene sequence: CDR1 KGHDR, CDR2 SFDVKD. The CDR3 region has the DNA TGTGCGAACCGGGACAGAGCTAGCAATCAGCCCCAGCATTTT. Its translation: CANRDRASNQPQHF.

This clonotype was seen ten or more times. The chain employs TRBV2 and TRBJ1-1, with D hard to call. This CDR3 region has 13 residues. The V and J ends lost 3 bases and 0 bases respectively, with 5 bases between them. Germline CDR1 is SNHLY and CDR2 is FYNNEI. In DNA form, the CDR3 reads TGTGCCAGCAGTGACAGCATGAACACTGAAGCTTTCTTT. As protein: CASSDSMNTEAFF.

V gene TRBV24-1 combines with J gene TRBJ2-3; 10 bases map to TRBD1. The CDR3 runs to 13 residues. Germline V CDR1 and CDR2: KGHDR, SFDVKD. J gave up 3 bases and V 7 bases, and 0 bases lay outside the gene matches. The CDR3 protein is CATRGQGTDTQYF. CDR3 nucleotides: TGTGCCACCAGGGGACAGGGGACAGATACGCAGTATTTT.

This clonotype has a handful of counts. This chain connects TRBV20-1 to TRBJ2-7; the D is unclear. In germline, CDR1 is DFQATT, CDR2 SNEGSKA (reference sequence). The CDR3 loop spans 13 amino acids. Trimming cost V 3 bases and J 2 bases, with 11 bases left between them. Here the CDR3 DNA reads TGCAGTGCTAGTAAATCTGGGGCCTACGAGCAGTACTTC. Its protein is CSASKSGAYEQYF.

The rearrangement links TRBV7-2 to TRBJ2-1; 13 bases are shared with TRBD2. CDR3 length: 18 amino acids. The V gene's germline CDR1 is SGHTA and CDR2 FQGNSA. V was clipped by 6 bases and J by 0 bases; unmatched bases: 8. The CDR3 spells CASSITSGGGSSYNEQFF. The DNA of the CDR3 is TGTGCCAGCAGTATTACTAGCGGGGGGGGTAGCTCCTACAATGAGCAGTTCTTC. Drawing the rest from reference TRBV7-2 and TRBJ2-1, the complete variable domain is GAGVSQSPSNKVTEKGKDVELRCDPISGHTALYWYRQSLGQGLEFLIYFQGNSAPDKSGLPSDRFSAERTGGSVSTLTIQRTQQEDSAVYLCASSITSGGGSSYNEQFFGPGTRLTVL.

The sample holds many counts of this clonotype. This rearrangement joins TRBV20-1 to TRBJ2-1; no firm D call. This CDR3 spans 12 amino acids. Germline V gene lookup returns CDR1 DFQATT and CDR2 SNEGSKA (reference sequence). Trimming shortened V by 2 bases and J by 4 bases, and 6 bases separated the two germline ends. The CDR3 spells CSARPPYNEQFF. CDR3 DNA: TGCAGTGCTAGACCGCCGTACAATGAGCAGTTCTTC.

The chain combines TRBV24-1 with TRBJ2-6, with D possibly TRBD2 on 6 matching bases. The length of the CDR3 is 17 residues. Trimming took 2 bases from V and 0 from J, leaving 10 bases between them. Looked up from germline, CDR1 is KGHDR and CDR2 is SFDVKD. The CDR3 is CATSDSAAGSGANVLTF. In nucleotides, the CDR3 is TGTGCCACCAGTGATTCGGCAGCGGGCTCTGGGGCCAACGTCCTGACTTTC.